The present entry profiles one T cell receptor beta chain with its context. The antigen is unknown. The data originate from a study of post-analysis software for immune sequencing data. Study-wide results and limits: In patients, TRBV5-6, TRBV5-1 and TRBV20-1 belonged to five TRBV segments found more frequently than in controls.

CDR1 and CDR2 from the germline V gene are SEHNR and FQNEAQ (reference sequence). CDR3 size: 16 residues. Unique molecular identifiers had been added to the TCR beta cDNA libraries. TCRdb called the PCR reads again in MiXCR, with one record for every CDR3 protein. The sample includes about 570,000 distinct CDR3 sequences, approximately 34% of them seen just once. This sequence joins TRBV7-9 and TRBJ2-4; D is possibly TRBD2 (5 bases). The end of the DNA fits TRBJ2-7 better, so the J call may be wrong. The clonotype comes from a girl younger than 18 with multiple sclerosis. The sample comprised blood. CDR3 DNA: TGTGCCAGCAGCTTAGTGGCGGACGGCGGAGGCTACGAGCAGTACTTC. This codes for CASSLVADGGGYEQYF.